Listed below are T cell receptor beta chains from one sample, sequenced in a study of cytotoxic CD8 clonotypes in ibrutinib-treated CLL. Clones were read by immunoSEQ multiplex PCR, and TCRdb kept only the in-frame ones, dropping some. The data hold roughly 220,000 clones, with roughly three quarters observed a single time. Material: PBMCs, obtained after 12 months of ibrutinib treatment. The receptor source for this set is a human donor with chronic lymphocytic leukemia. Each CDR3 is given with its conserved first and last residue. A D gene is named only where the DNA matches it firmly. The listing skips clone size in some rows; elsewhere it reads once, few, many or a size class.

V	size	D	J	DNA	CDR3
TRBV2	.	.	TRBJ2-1	TGTGCCAGCAGTGACTGGGTCCTCAATGAGCAGTTCTTC	CASSDWVLNEQFF
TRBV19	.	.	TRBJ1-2	TGTGCCAGTAGTCTTGCTAGGGAGAGTGGCTACACCTTC	CASSLARESGYTF
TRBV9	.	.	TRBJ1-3	TGTGCCAGCAGCGCCCTGGGTGGGCTCTCTGGAAACACCATATATTTT	CASSALGGLSGNTIYF
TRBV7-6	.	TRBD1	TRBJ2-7	TGTGCCAGCAGCGCCTGGGACAGGGGATACGAGCAGTACTTC	CASSAWDRGYEQYF
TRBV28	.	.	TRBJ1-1	TGTGCCAGCAGTTTAACCGCGTTCCCCCAAGCTGAAGCTTTCTTT	CASSLTAFPQAEAFF
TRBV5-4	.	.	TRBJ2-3	TGTGCCAGCAGCCCTGTCGGAGGGACGCAGTATTTT	CASSPVGGTQYF
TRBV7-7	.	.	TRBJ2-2	TGTGCTAGCAGCTTAGCCGGCGAGGGTTCGAACACCGGGGAGCTGTTTTTT	CASSLAGEGSNTGELFF
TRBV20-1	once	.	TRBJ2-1	TGCAGTGCTAGGGCTAGGGATGAGCAGTTCTTC	CSARARDEQFF
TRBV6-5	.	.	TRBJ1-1	TGTGCCAGCAGTTACTCCTCCCGGCTCACTGAAGCTTTCTTT	CASSYSSRLTEAFF
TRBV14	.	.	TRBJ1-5	TGTGCCAGCAGCCAAGAGAATTTGGTGCCCCAGCATTTT	CASSQENLVPQHF
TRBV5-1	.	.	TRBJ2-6	TGCGCCAGCAGCGCAAAAGGACGGAACTCTGGGGCCAACGTCCTGACTTTC	CASSAKGRNSGANVLTF
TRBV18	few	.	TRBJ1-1	TGTGCCAGCTCTTGGGTGAACACTGAAGCTTTCTTT	CASSWVNTEAFF
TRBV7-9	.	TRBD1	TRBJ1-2	TGTGCCAGCAGCTTGATCCAGGGGGCAGGTGGCTACACCTTC	CASSLIQGAGGYTF
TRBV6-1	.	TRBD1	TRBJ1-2	TGTGCCAGCAGTGAAGCGCAAGGGACAGGGCGGTTATACGGCTACACCTTC	CASSEAQGTGRLYGYTF
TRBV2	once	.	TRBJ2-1	TGTGCCAGCAGTGAACTCCACCAACGAGGTAATGAGCAGTTCTTC	CASSELHQRGNEQFF
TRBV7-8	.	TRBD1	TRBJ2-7	TGTGCCAGCAGCCGGGACAGGGTTATCTACGAGCAGTACTTC	CASSRDRVIYEQYF
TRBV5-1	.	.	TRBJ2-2	TGCGCCAGCAGCAGAGCCGGGACGGCGAACACCGGGGAGCTGTTTTTT	CASSRAGTANTGELFF
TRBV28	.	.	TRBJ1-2	TGTGCCAGCAGTTTCTCCCGGGGCCCCTATGGCTACACCTTC	CASSFSRGPYGYTF
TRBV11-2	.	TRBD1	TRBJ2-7	TGTGCCAGCAGCTCGCCGGGACAGGGGGCCTTCGAGCAGTACTTC	CASSSPGQGAFEQYF
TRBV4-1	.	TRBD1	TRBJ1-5	TGCGCCAGCAGCCAAGAGGGACAGATGAATCAGCCCCAGCATTTT	CASSQEGQMNQPQHF
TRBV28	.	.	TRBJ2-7	TGTGCCAGCAGCCCCGTCGGGGACGGGCCACTTATCCAGTACTTC	CASSPVGDGPLIQYF
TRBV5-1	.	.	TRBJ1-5	TGCGCCAGCAGCTGGACCGGGACTGCCCTTCATAGCAATCAGCCCCAGCATTTT	CASSWTGTALHSNQPQHF
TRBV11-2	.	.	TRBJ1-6	TGTGCCAGCAGCTTAGTTGGAGGGAAAAATTCACCCCTCCACTTT	CASSLVGGKNSPLHF